The source of this TCR beta chain is a study of T-cell memory formation after mild COVID-19. As regards this clonotype: What it binds is unknown.

Trimming removed 1 base from V and 7 bases from J, with 14 bases in between. CDR1 is SEHNR, CDR2 FQNEAQ, per germline (reference sequence). This CDR3 has 15 residues. Using constant-segment primers, 5'RACE produced TCR alpha and TCR beta cDNA libraries carrying sample barcodes and UMIs. One entry per CDR3 protein, called by TCRdb with MiXCR from the 5' RACE reads. The sample holds over 40,000 distinct CDR3 sequences, 9% to 15% seen once. Overall study results and limits: Clones that contracted from day 15 to 85 were balanced CD4/CD8, while later expanders leaned CD4+. Memory sampled before infection contained some responding clones, suggesting cross-reactive memory joined.

The source material was PBMCs or a T cell subset sorted from them (not recorded which). The clonotype was recovered from a young man who had mild COVID-19 (a few samples of this study predate the infection). Cell type and time point are not known. This chain uses TRBV7-9 with TRBJ2-1, with a possible D match to TRBD2 (5 bases). CDR3 DNA sequence: TGTGCCAGCAGCTTAGATCCGACGCCGGGGAATGAGCAGTTCTTC. Protein sequence: CASSLDPTPGNEQFF.